The following is a TCR beta chain sequence with its context. Its cognate antigen is unknown. cDNA synthesis used the whole RNA isolate, giving expressed TCRB sequences. Sequencing was performed with immunoSEQ multiplex PCR; in TCRdb, only in-frame clones are kept and a portion is missing. The profile shows hundreds of thousands of clones, about a tenth of them singletons. The ends lost 1 base at V and 1 base at J; junction bases unmatched: 5. Germline V lookup: CDR1 SGHTA, CDR2 FQGNSA. This CDR3 region has 16 residues. The entry originates in a study of beta chain features in type 1 diabetes. Study findings and constraints: All four CD4+ subsets from Type 1 diabetes patients carried moderately but significantly shorter TCRB CDR3s. Cells with high TCR expression could be over-represented by cDNA sequencing.

The chain joins TRBV7-2 to TRBJ2-3; 7 nucleotides align to TRBD2. The sample taken for sequencing was naive CD4+ T cells from blood. This receptor was taken from a man under 40 with type 1 diabetes. The chain's CDR3 is CASSLVFAGGTDTQYF. The CDR3 DNA reads TGTGCCAGCAGCTTAGTTTTTGCGGGGGGCACAGATACGCAGTATTTT.